The rows below give T cell receptor beta chains drawn from one sample of a study of human T cells and chemical hapten exposure. Each CDR3 protein gets one entry after TCRdb re-called the RACE reads with MiXCR. The sample shows about 350,000 distinct CDR3 sequences, 5.5% of them seen only once. Material: whole blood, obtained in connection with sensitization to the hapten diphenylcyclopropenone (DPC). The source of these receptors is a woman younger than 35 with alopecia areata. Some clones in this sample may be carry-over from other donors' samples. The CDR3 runs from the conserved cysteine through the conserved F or W.

V gene	J gene	CDR3 protein
TRBV5-1	TRBJ2-1	CASSFQTGAINEQFF
TRBV4-2	TRBJ1-6	CASSQNQLNNSPLHF
TRBV5-6	TRBJ2-1	CASISRGNEQFF
TRBV7-9	TRBJ1-4	CASIGSEKLFF
TRBV7-9	TRBJ1-2	CASSLGTGPYGYTF
TRBV5-1	TRBJ1-4	CASSRQSNTGKGEKLFF
TRBV5-1	TRBJ2-5	CASSRLAGGQVETQYF
TRBV7-9	TRBJ1-3	CALLGTGNTIYF
TRBV6-5	TRBJ2-3	CASSSTGGGMDTQYF
TRBV6-1	TRBJ2-7	CASSASGTVVPYEQYF
TRBV12-3/TRBV12-4	TRBJ1-3	CASSWRGLAGNTIYF
TRBV7-9	TRBJ2-3	CASSPRAGADTQYF
TRBV5-1	TRBJ1-2	CASSYRTESYGYTF
TRBV29-1	TRBJ2-3	CSVEAPLLAGDTDTQYF
TRBV14	TRBJ2-1	CASSLAGTIYNEQFF
TRBV7-2	TRBJ2-3	CASSLWRGGPDTQYF
TRBV5-6	TRBJ2-7	CASSVGAAAYYEQYF
TRBV25-1	TRBJ1-1	CASRRGDRGAFF
TRBV7-2	TRBJ2-1	CASSSPGGGYNEQFF
TRBV6-5	TRBJ1-1	CASSYRGGAEAFF
TRBV11-2	TRBJ2-4	CASSLDRVYQYF
TRBV14	TRBJ1-1	CASSGPGPEAFF
TRBV7-9	TRBJ1-1	CASSYPAVGRETEAFF
TRBV5-4	TRBJ1-1	CASSLAQGWTEAFF
TRBV6-2/TRBV6-3	TRBJ1-1	CASSYGSTTVSTEAFF
TRBV28	TRBJ1-1	CASRDSNTEAFF
TRBV7-9	TRBJ1-6	CASSFDRSHNSPLHF
TRBV29-1	TRBJ1-4	CSAYRGREKLFF
TRBV6-2/TRBV6-3	TRBJ1-1	CASSFAKPVMNTEAFF
TRBV25-1	TRBJ1-2	CASSEVLRQGADGYTF
TRBV14	TRBJ2-1	CASSQAFSGNEQFF
TRBV4-2	TRBJ1-1	CASSQQTEAFF
TRBV6-1	TRBJ2-5	CASSDPRFGLETQYF
TRBV21-1	TRBJ1-1	CASPLSGLTEAFF
TRBV15	TRBJ2-2	CATSRDPLGAVIVIDKNTGELFF
TRBV10-3	TRBJ1-1	CAISESRGGDTEAFF
TRBV6-2/TRBV6-3	TRBJ2-7	CASSDPTSGVYYEQYF
TRBV5-1	TRBJ2-7	CASSLAVAGAFAEQYF
TRBV3-1	TRBJ1-6	CASSQAGNSPLHF
TRBV19	TRBJ1-5	CATGSAPGNQPQHF
TRBV3-1	TRBJ1-5	CASSHRHGNQPQHF
TRBV29-1	TRBJ2-7	CSVETGTISYEQYF
TRBV5-1	TRBJ2-1	CASSLEWNEQFF
TRBV12-3/TRBV12-4	TRBJ1-3	CATANGNTIYF
TRBV6-2/TRBV6-3	TRBJ1-5	CASRKTGGAEQPQHF
TRBV11-2	TRBJ2-3	CASSFRGTGLTDTQYF
TRBV7-2	TRBJ2-1	CASSSETSSYNEQFF
TRBV7-9	TRBJ1-1	CASSSFSGVDTEAFF
TRBV5-6	TRBJ1-2	CASSRMGQGARYTF
TRBV6-2/TRBV6-3	TRBJ2-1	CASSYSSGLYNEQFF
TRBV5-1	TRBJ2-1	CASAWTLGGAYNEQFF
TRBV5-1	TRBJ1-2	CASGVGAQGANGYTF
TRBV3-1	TRBJ2-7	CASSPQGSLTYEQYF
TRBV3-1	TRBJ1-2	CASSQDPSLAVYGYTF